Listed below are T cell receptor beta chains from one sample, sequenced in a study of cytomegalovirus exposure and HLA in healthy donors. TCRdb's table, derived via immunoSEQ multiplex PCR, lists solely in-frame clones and lacks some. The sample totals 180,000 or so clones. Sequences were obtained from PBMCs. All receptors come from a boy younger than 18 in good health and CMV-seronegative. The CDR3 runs from the conserved cysteine through the conserved F or W. A D gene is named only where the DNA matches it firmly.

CASRSDYSGTGNLKWDGYTF - TRBJ1-2 TRBV12-2
CASSPPTASYEQYF - TRBJ2-7 TRBV18
CASSFRDSWRDTQYF - TRBJ2-3 TRBV28
CASNGGGGGEKLFF - TRBJ1-4 TRBV2
CASSSGRYEGQPQHF - TRBJ1-5 TRBV6-5
CASSSTGNTEAFF - TRBJ1-1 TRBV11-2
CASSLAVSGGREQFF TRBD2 TRBJ2-1 TRBV5-1
CASSIGRGPSYEQYF TRBD1 TRBJ2-7 TRBV19
CASRPRRGNTEAFF - TRBJ1-1 TRBV5-8
CATSRDDRTTEAFF - TRBJ1-1 TRBV15
CATSIALRGYGYTF - TRBJ1-2 TRBV15
CASSQGDRGTYEQYF TRBD1 TRBJ2-7 TRBV4-2
CASSLVKVGNYGYTF - TRBJ1-2 TRBV7-2